These 30 T cell receptor beta chains were all obtained from the same sample, sequenced in a study of shared clonotypes between healthy human individuals. The method was immunoSEQ multiplex PCR; TCRdb's version includes in-frame clones alone and lacks a portion of them. The sample holds more than 2 million clones, about 94% seen once. Material: naive CD4+ T cells sorted from blood. The subset is: CD45RA+ positively selected. The receptors stem from a man aged 18 to 29 in good health.

V is TRBV7-9 and J is TRBJ2-2, with D perhaps being TRBD1 or TRBD2 (6 bases each). V was clipped by 3 bases and J by 6 bases, with 11 bases between them. Germline lookup yields CDR1 SEHNR and CDR2 FQNEAQ (reference sequence). CDR3 size: 14 residues. DNA of the CDR3: TGTGCCAGCAGCTTTGTCGGGGGCCCCGGGGAGCTGTTTTTT. Translated, it gives CASSFVGGPGELFF.

The gene calls are TRBV10-3 and TRBJ2-7; D is tentatively TRBD1 or TRBD2 (5 bases each). CDR3 size: 13 residues. Trimming took 3 bases from V and 7 from J, leaving 13 bases between them. Germline-derived CDR1 and CDR2 are ENHRY and SYGVKD. The CDR3, as DNA: TGTGCCATCAGTGACGGGCAGGGAGAAGAGCAGTACTTC. Protein product: CAISDGQGEEQYF.

The chain couples TRBV11-2 to TRBJ1-2; D is undetermined. This CDR3 is built from 14 residues. The V gene lost 5 bases and the J gene lost 2 bases, with 12 bases spanning the gap. Germline V lookup: CDR1 SGHAT, CDR2 FQNNGV. CDR3 sequence (DNA): TGTGCCAGCAGCCCCCGCGACGGAAACTATGGCTACACCTTC. Its protein is CASSPRDGNYGYTF.

The gene calls are TRBV4-3 and TRBJ2-7; D is unclear. In germline, CDR1 is LGHNA, CDR2 YSLEER. Trimming left V 0 bases short and J 5 bases short, with 11 bases between. The CDR3 covers 14 residues. In nucleotides, the CDR3 is TGCGCCAGCAGCCAAGATCTTAATGACGACGAGCAGTACTTC. Amino acids: CASSQDLNDDEQYF.

V and J are TRBV18 and TRBJ1-2, with no clear D. Germline CDR1 KGHSH, CDR2 LQKENI. V was cut by 6 bases and J by 4 bases, with 12 bases left in between. The CDR3 spans 13 residues. CDR3 residues: CASSRQNFYGYTF. In DNA, the CDR3 is TGTGCCAGCTCCCGACAAAACTTCTATGGCTACACCTTC.

The rearrangement uses TRBV28 and TRBJ2-4, with D possibly being TRBD1 (6 bases). From germline, CDR1 is MDHEN and CDR2 SYDVKM. This CDR3 is built from 16 residues. The V gene lost 6 bases and the J gene lost 5 bases, with 20 bases spanning the gap. The CDR3 loop is CASSPSFTYRENIQYF. The CDR3 region has the DNA TGTGCCAGCAGCCCTTCTTTTACCTACAGGGAAAACATTCAGTACTTC.

The count of this clone is one. The chain has TRBV5-1 and TRBJ2-7; D is perhaps TRBD1 (6 bases). The CDR3 is 14 residues long. The V gene's germline CDR1 is SGHRS and CDR2 YFSETQ. Between the trimmed V and J ends, which lost 5 bases and 2 bases, there was a span of 14 bases. CDR3 bases: TGCGCCAGCAGTTCAGGGGTTACTGCCTACGAGCAGTACTTC. Translated, it gives CASSSGVTAYEQYF.

This chain uses TRBV4-1 with TRBJ2-3, with 12 bases aligning to TRBD2. The CDR3 extends over 17 amino acids. J lost 4 bases, V lost 3 bases, and 8 bases had no gene match. Germline CDR1 reads MGHRA; CDR2 reads YSYEKL. CDR3 coding DNA: TGCGCCAGCAGCCACCCCTCTAGCGGGGGGGCCTCAGATACGCAGTATTTT. It translates to CASSHPSSGGASDTQYF.

The chain joins TRBV10-2 to TRBJ1-1; 9 positions match TRBD1. V was pared by 4 bases and J by 5 bases, with 5 bases of the junction left unmatched. Per germline, CDR1 WSHSY and CDR2 SAAADI. This CDR3 region has 14 residues. The CDR3: CASSGQGGGTEAFF. DNA for the CDR3: TGCGCCAGCAGTGGACAGGGGGGAGGTACTGAAGCTTTCTTT.

Comment on this clone: Additional DNA sequences in this sample encode the identical CDR3. This rearrangement joins TRBV5-4 to TRBJ1-3; no clear D gene. With 5 bases removed from V and 4 bases from J, the gap between germline ends came to 10 bases. This CDR3 is 13 amino acids long. Germline values: CDR1 SGHNT, CDR2 YYREEE (reference sequence). The CDR3 loop reads CASSLTGGNTIYF. The CDR3 DNA is TGTGCCAGCAGTTTAACGGGAGGAAACACCATATATTTT.

The chain couples TRBV28 to TRBJ1-1; D perhaps matches TRBD1 (5 bases). Trimming cost V 11 bases and J 4 bases, with 17 bases left between them. Germline lookup yields CDR1 MDHEN and CDR2 SYDVKM. The CDR3 contains 13 residues. CDR3 protein: CAFGSGRVTEAFF. In nucleotides, the CDR3 is TGTGCCTTTGGTTCAGGGAGAGTCACTGAAGCTTTCTTT.

About this clone: This sample includes further DNA sequences coding for the same CDR3. The chain joins TRBV9 to TRBJ2-3, with 8 bases fitting TRBD2. The CDR3 loop spans 14 amino acids. Germline CDR1 is SGDLS and CDR2 is YYNGEE. V lost 0 bases to trimming and J lost 4 bases; unmatched junction nucleotides: 1. In DNA, the CDR3 is TGTGCCAGCAGCGTAGCCGGGAGGGCAGATACGCAGTATTTT. Its translation is CASSVAGRADTQYF.

Of note for this clone: The sample has other DNA sequences that encode this CDR3 too. The chain is built from TRBV5-4 and TRBJ1-2, with TRBD1 matching over 7 bases. Germline V gene data show CDR1 as SGHNT and CDR2 as YYREEE (reference sequence). The CDR3 covers 13 residues. V lost 4 bases and J lost 4; bases outside the gene matches: 4. CDR3 DNA sequence: TGTGCCAGCAGCCCTGACAGGGCCTATGGCTACACCTTC. It specifies CASSPDRAYGYTF. The variable domain in full, with the rest retrieved from reference TRBV5-4 and TRBJ1-2, is ETGVTQSPTHLIKTRGQQVTLRCSSQSGHNTVSWYQQALGQGPQFIFQYYREEENGRGNFPPRFSGLQFPNYSSELNVNALELDDSALYLCASSPDRAYGYTFGSGTRLTVV.

The sample holds one count of this clone. This chain links TRBV18 with TRBJ1-1; D is possibly TRBD1 (6 bases). The CDR3 is 15 amino acids. The germline gives CDR1 KGHSH, CDR2 LQKENI. Trimming took off 3 bases at V and 0 bases at J, with 11 bases between the two ends. The CDR3 DNA sequence: TGTGCCAGCTCACCCAAGGGGGACATGAACACTGAAGCTTTCTTT. It codes for CASSPKGDMNTEAFF.

On this clone itself: Other nucleotide sequences in the sample specify the same CDR3. This chain joins TRBV9 and TRBJ2-7, with D possibly matching TRBD2 (6 bases). Trimming stripped 0 bases from V and 1 base from J, with 11 bases between. Germline V gives CDR1 SGDLS, CDR2 YYNGEE. This CDR3 is built from 15 residues. CDR3 nucleotides: TGTGCCAGCAGCGTAGCTCCCGGACTATCCTACGAGCAGTACTTC. Protein product: CASSVAPGLSYEQYF. The full variable domain, rest sourced from reference TRBV9 and TRBJ2-7, is DSGVTQTPKHLITATGQRVTLRCSPRSGDLSVYWYQQSLDQGLQFLIQYYNGEERAKGNILERFSAQQFPDLHSELNLSSLELGDSALYFCASSVAPGLSYEQYFGPGTRLTVT.

The V call is TRBV10-3, the J call TRBJ2-1; maybe TRBD2 (6 bases). Germline V gene lookup returns CDR1 ENHRY and CDR2 SYGVKD. The V and J ends lost 3 bases and 2 bases respectively, with 14 bases between them. The CDR3 spans 16 residues. CDR3 sequence: CAISESGTGAYNEQFF. CDR3 in DNA: TGTGCCATCAGTGAATCTGGGACTGGCGCCTACAATGAGCAGTTCTTC.

For the CDR3, the DNA is TGTGCCTGGACCCTAGACGACTACGAGCAGTACTTC. Translation gives CAWTLDDYEQYF. This chain uses TRBV30 with TRBJ2-7; D gene ambiguous. The CDR3 loop spans 12 amino acids. The ends were cut back, 4 bases at V and 3 bases at J, with 10 bases in the middle. Germline loops: CDR1 GTSNPN, CDR2 SVGIG (reference sequence).

Notes on this clone: The sample carries other DNA sequences with the same CDR3. This chain links TRBV6-5 with TRBJ1-3; maybe TRBD1 (5 bases). V was shortened by 2 bases and J by 4 bases, with 12 bases between the two germline ends. This CDR3 spans 15 amino acids. The germline V gene encodes CDR1 MNHEY and CDR2 SVGAGI. The CDR3 region is CASSYRQGGGNTIYF. The CDR3 coding sequence is TGTGCCAGCAGTTACAGGCAGGGAGGAGGAAACACCATATATTTT.

This chain joins TRBV18 and TRBJ1-3; perhaps TRBD1 as D (5 bases). V was trimmed by 6 bases and J by 4 bases, leaving 19 bases between them. The CDR3 runs to 16 residues. The germline V gene has CDR1 KGHSH and CDR2 LQKENI. Here the CDR3 DNA reads TGTGCCAGCTCCCCCCCTATATGGGGCGCAGGAAACACCATATATTTT. It codes for CASSPPIWGAGNTIYF.

This chain uses TRBV6-1 with TRBJ1-3; the match to TRBD1 covers 8 bases. The germline gives CDR1 MNHNS, CDR2 SASEGT. This CDR3 has 17 amino acids. V dropped 3 bases and J dropped 0; count of bases not matched to a gene: 7. CDR3 sequence (DNA): TGTGCCAGCAGTGATAGGGCGGGACAGGTCTCTGGAAACACCATATATTTT. Its protein is CASSDRAGQVSGNTIYF.

This clone showed up just once. The CDR3 here is CASSERTGEGSPLHF. The CDR3, as DNA: TGTGCCAGCAGTGAACGTACAGGGGAAGGGTCACCCCTCCACTTT. The chain employs TRBV2 and TRBJ1-6; 7 nucleotides agree with TRBD1. This CDR3 contains 15 residues. The ends lost 2 bases at V and 10 bases at J; junction bases unmatched: 8. Per germline, CDR1 SNHLY and CDR2 FYNNEI.

The CDR3 region is CASSVGGRGDRGNTIYF. The DNA of the CDR3 is TGTGCCAGCAGCGTAGGGGGTCGGGGTGATCGAGGAAACACCATATATTTT. The chain joins TRBV9 to TRBJ1-3; no firm D call. Germline V gene lookup returns CDR1 SGDLS and CDR2 YYNGEE. The CDR3 sequence is 17 residues long. The germline V and J ends were trimmed by 0 bases and 4 bases, with 17 bases remaining between them.

This clone was observed once. The chain carries TRBV18 and TRBJ2-4, with 7 positions matching TRBD1. The CDR3 contains 15 residues. J lost 6 bases, V lost 3 bases, and 8 bases had no gene match. Looked up from germline, CDR1 is KGHSH and CDR2 is LQKENI. The CDR3 loop is CASSPLTGVANIQYF. The CDR3 region has the DNA TGTGCCAGCTCACCTTTAACAGGGGTAGCAAACATTCAGTACTTC.

The gene calls are TRBV5-6 and TRBJ1-2; D call uncertain. Germline CDR1 SGHDT, CDR2 YYEEEE. The CDR3 consists of 13 residues. The V end was cut by 0 bases, the J end by 3 bases, with 6 bases between. The chain's CDR3 is CASSLVRDYGYTF. CDR3 nucleotide sequence: TGTGCCAGCAGCTTGGTGAGGGACTATGGCTACACCTTC. Full variable domain (remainder filled in from reference TRBV5-6 and TRBJ1-2): DAGVTQSPTHLIKTRGQQVTLRCSPKSGHDTVSWYQQALGQGPQFIFQYYEEEERQRGNFPDRFSGHQFPNYSSELNVNALLLGDSALYLCASSLVRDYGYTFGSGTRLTVV.

The rearrangement joins TRBV5-4 to TRBJ2-5; D is uncertain. The length of the CDR3 is 14 residues. The ends were cut back, 4 bases at V and 2 bases at J, with 12 bases in the middle. Germline loops: CDR1 SGHNT, CDR2 YYREEE (reference sequence). The DNA of the CDR3 is TGTGCCAGCAGCGCCGCCCCACTACAAGAGACCCAGTACTTC. This translates into CASSAAPLQETQYF.

Note on this clone: The sample holds other DNA sequences that translate to the same CDR3. This chain uses TRBV5-1 with TRBJ2-7, with D uncertain. Germline values: CDR1 SGHRS, CDR2 YFSETQ. The V end lost 4 bases, the J end lost 0 bases, and 8 bases lay between the germline ends. CDR3 length equals 13 residues. CDR3 region: CASSPGRSYEQYF. CDR3 sequence (DNA): TGCGCCAGCAGCCCCGGCCGCTCCTACGAGCAGTACTTC.

In regard to this clone: Other DNA variants within this sample encode the same CDR3. V is TRBV7-6 and J is TRBJ2-2; D uncertain. Germline CDR1 reads SGHVS; CDR2 reads FNYEAQ. Trimming pared 0 bases from V and 5 bases from J, leaving 4 bases between. The CDR3 sequence is 13 residues long. CDR3 protein: CASSLAGTGELFF. DNA for the CDR3: TGTGCCAGCAGCTTAGCGGGGACCGGGGAGCTGTTTTTT.

V and J are TRBV30 and TRBJ2-3; tentative D call: TRBD2 (5 bases). V lost 8 bases to trimming and J lost 1 base, with 10 bases between them. CDR3 length: 12 amino acids. Germline V lookup: CDR1 GTSNPN, CDR2 SVGIG (reference sequence). The CDR3 sequence: CAREVGTDTQYF. Here the CDR3 DNA reads TGTGCCCGGGAAGTTGGCACAGATACGCAGTATTTT.

The V and J genes are TRBV5-1 and TRBJ2-1; TRBD2 agrees at 9 bases. CDR1 is SGHRS and CDR2 is YFSETQ in the germline V gene. V was pared by 5 bases and J by 5 bases, with 14 bases of the junction left unmatched. The CDR3 is made up of 17 amino acids. CDR3 nucleotide sequence: TGCGCCAGCAGACTGGGGGTCTCAGCGGGAGGACACAATGAGCAGTTCTTC. Its translation: CASRLGVSAGGHNEQFF.

This clone was observed a single time. The chain couples TRBV30 to TRBJ1-2; a weak D match, TRBD1 (6 bases). Germline V gene lookup returns CDR1 GTSNPN and CDR2 SVGIG (reference sequence). The CDR3 consists of 14 residues. V was cut by 3 bases and J by 6 bases, with 17 bases left in between. The CDR3 reads CAWRGIGTWDGYTF. CDR3 sequence (DNA): TGTGCCTGGAGGGGGATCGGGACATGGGATGGCTACACCTTC.